Below, 25 T cell receptor beta chains from the same sample are listed, as sequenced in a study of cytomegalovirus exposure and HLA in healthy donors. The repertoire was sequenced with immunoSEQ multiplex PCR; TCRdb's copy has only in-frame clones and lacks some. The table has 150,000 to 250,000 clones, 65% to 90% seen once. Source material: PBMCs. These receptors originate from a woman aged 25 to 39 in good health and CMV-seropositive.

Comment on this clone: The same CDR3 arises from other DNA sequences in this sample as well. The rearrangement joins TRBV6-5 to TRBJ1-3; D remains ambiguous. The CDR3 extends over 15 amino acids. The V and J ends lost 0 bases and 1 base respectively, with 7 bases between them. Germline lookup yields CDR1 MNHEY and CDR2 SVGAGI. This CDR3 is CASSYSSGSGNTIYF. The CDR3 DNA sequence: TGTGCCAGCAGTTACTCATCGGGTTCTGGAAACACCATATATTTT.

The chain joins TRBV28 to TRBJ1-2, with D possibly TRBD1 on 6 matching bases. Germline V lookup: CDR1 MDHEN, CDR2 SYDVKM. The ends were cut back, 2 bases at V and 8 bases at J, with 15 bases in the middle. CDR3 length: 14 residues. CDR3 loop: CASSLIGQLSGYTF. DNA for the CDR3: TGTGCCAGCAGTTTAATCGGACAGCTATCCGGCTACACCTTC.

The rearrangement uses TRBV10-2 and TRBJ1-2; 10 bases match TRBD1. The CDR3 is 17 residues long. The germline gives CDR1 WSHSY, CDR2 SAAADI. V dropped 8 bases and J dropped 3; count of bases not matched to a gene: 15. CDR3 nucleotide sequence: TGCGCCAGCGTAGGGGATGTCGGACAGGGGGGCGACTATGGCTACACCTTC. Its protein is CASVGDVGQGGDYGYTF.

This chain links TRBV15 with TRBJ2-1; 10 nucleotides agree with TRBD1. The V and J ends lost 8 bases and 5 bases, in that order; junction bases with no gene match: 6. Germline CDR1 LNHNV, CDR2 YYDKDF (reference sequence). The CDR3 runs 14 residues. The chain's CDR3 is CATWDRGIHNEQFF. The CDR3 DNA reads as TGTGCCACCTGGGACAGGGGTATCCACAATGAGCAGTTCTTC.

This chain joins TRBV6-5 and TRBJ2-1, with 11 bases identical to TRBD2. In germline, CDR1 is MNHEY, CDR2 SVGAGI. This CDR3 has 15 amino acids. V dropped 8 bases and J dropped 7; count of bases not matched to a gene: 10. The CDR3 region is CASEKLAGETNEQFF. CDR3 DNA: TGTGCCAGCGAAAAACTAGCGGGAGAGACGAATGAGCAGTTCTTC.

The count of this clone is one. The V gene is TRBV29-1, the J gene TRBJ1-3; D gene unclear. The CDR3 sequence is 15 residues long. Germline values: CDR1 SQVTM, CDR2 ANQGSEA. The ends were cut back, 5 bases at V and 0 bases at J, with 14 bases in the middle. The CDR3 reads CSVRDIGSSGNTIYF. The CDR3 DNA reads TGCAGCGTTCGCGATATAGGGAGCTCTGGAAACACCATATATTTT.

The chain joins TRBV10-3 to TRBJ2-7; D is possibly TRBD1 (5 bases). The CDR3 length is 11 residues. CDR1 is ENHRY and CDR2 is SYGVKD in the germline V gene. With 8 bases removed from V and 3 bases from J, the gap between germline ends came to 8 bases. The CDR3 loop reads CAIRRDYEQYF. The CDR3 region has the DNA TGTGCCATCCGCAGGGACTACGAGCAGTACTTC.

The CDR3 DNA follows: TGTGCCAGCAGTGTACAGGGGAACTATGGCTACACCTTC. Its translation is CASSVQGNYGYTF. V and J are TRBV25-1 and TRBJ1-2, with TRBD1 identical over 7 bases. After removal of 4 bases from V and 2 bases from J, the junction contained 1 base not matched to a gene. The CDR3 sequence is 13 residues long. The germline V gene has CDR1 MGHDK and CDR2 SYGVNS.

The V call is TRBV2, the J call TRBJ2-7; TRBD2 agrees at 13 bases. V trimming: 6 bases; J trimming: 2 bases; junction bases outside the gene matches: 7. The germline V gene encodes CDR1 SNHLY and CDR2 FYNNEI. The CDR3 totals 16 residues. The CDR3: CASRRGLAGRPYEQYF. CDR3 bases: TGTGCCAGCAGAAGGGGACTAGCGGGGCGGCCCTACGAGCAGTACTTC.

The chain links TRBV5-6 to TRBJ1-2, with D possibly matching TRBD1 (6 bases). Germline V CDR1 and CDR2: SGHDT, YYEEEE. This CDR3 contains 14 residues. V was shortened by 5 bases and J by 6 bases, with 17 bases between the two germline ends. CDR3 DNA sequence: TGTGCCAGCAGTGAACGGGGACAAGTGCATGGCTACACCTTC. Protein sequence: CASSERGQVHGYTF.

About this clone itself: The same CDR3 also results from other DNA sequences found in this sample. This chain uses TRBV25-1 with TRBJ1-2; 9 nucleotides align to TRBD1. CDR1 is MGHDK and CDR2 is SYGVNS in the germline V gene. The ends lost 4 bases at V and 6 bases at J; junction bases unmatched: 0. The CDR3 runs to 12 residues. DNA of the CDR3: TGTGCCAGCAGTGGGACAGGGGATGGCTACACCTTC. Residues: CASSGTGDGYTF.

This chain joins TRBV19 and TRBJ1-4; D call uncertain. CDR1 and CDR2 (germline): LNHDA, SQIVND (reference sequence). V lost 6 bases to trimming and J lost 8 bases, with 25 bases between them. This CDR3 spans 17 amino acids. Written as DNA, the CDR3 is TGTGCCAGTAGCCCCATAGTAGTCGGGGTTGCCGGGGAAAAACTGTTTTTT. Amino acid sequence: CASSPIVVGVAGEKLFF.

V and J are TRBV19 and TRBJ2-3; 11 bases are shared with TRBD2. CDR1 is LNHDA, CDR2 SQIVND, per germline (reference sequence). Losses at the gene ends were 3 bases for V and 3 bases for J; bases not matched to a gene: 11. The length of the CDR3 is 18 residues. CDR3 sequence: CASSIRTSGRMPTDTQYF. Written as DNA, the CDR3 is TGTGCCAGTAGTATCCGAACTAGCGGGAGAATGCCTACAGATACGCAGTATTTT.

On this clone: Its ends do not fully match the called genes, so a read error is possible. The genes are TRBV7-7 and TRBJ2-1; 16 nucleotides agree with TRBD2. The length of the CDR3 is 15 residues. Per germline, CDR1 SSHAT and CDR2 FNYEAQ (reference sequence). CDR3 sequence: CASSRGTSGRGEQFF. For the CDR3, the DNA is TGTGCTAGCAGCCGCGGGACTAGCGGGAGGGGTGAGCAGTTCTTC.

CDR3 DNA sequence: TGTGCCAGCAGTGAAAGGATCAGGGGGCGATCTATAACAGATACGCAGTATTTT. As protein: CASSERIRGRSITDTQYF. This chain links TRBV2 with TRBJ2-3; the match to TRBD1 covers 8 bases. Germline V gene data show CDR1 as SNHLY and CDR2 as FYNNEI. V dropped 2 bases and J dropped 3; count of bases not matched to a gene: 13. The CDR3 loop spans 18 amino acids. Variable domain in full (rest from reference TRBV2 and TRBJ2-3): EPEVTQTPSHQVTQMGQEVILRCVPISNHLYFYWYRQILGQKVEFLVSFYNNEISEKSEIFDDQFSVERPDGSNFTLKIRSTKLEDSAMYFCASSERIRGRSITDTQYFGPGTRLTVL.

The J gene is TRBJ1-5, the V gene TRBV19, with TRBD1 matching 8 bases. The CDR3 spans 15 residues. CDR1 is LNHDA and CDR2 is SQIVND in the germline V gene (reference sequence). With V trimmed by 7 bases and J by 9 bases, 14 bases remained unmatched. The CDR3 is CASTQDRATNLPQHF. In DNA form, the CDR3 reads TGTGCCAGTACCCAGGACAGGGCCACTAACTTGCCCCAGCATTTT.

This clone was counted only a few times. The chain carries TRBV6-5 and TRBJ2-6; D uncertain. This CDR3 region has 15 residues. Germline CDR1 reads MNHEY; CDR2 reads SVGAGI. Trimming removed 5 bases from V and 0 bases from J, with 8 bases in between. The CDR3, as DNA: TGTGCCAGCAGTATCTCTAGCTCTGGGGCCAACGTCCTGACTTTC. This translates into CASSISSSGANVLTF.

This sequence joins TRBV11-1 and TRBJ2-7, with 11 bases that match TRBD2. The germline gives CDR1 SGHAT, CDR2 FQDESV (reference sequence). Trimming took 1 base from V and 3 from J; bases not matched to a gene: 5. The length of the CDR3 is 16 residues. Here the CDR3 DNA reads TGTGCCAGCAGCTTAGTGGCTAGCGGGAGGATCTACGAGCAGTACTTC. Translating it yields CASSLVASGRIYEQYF.

This clone was observed a single time. The chain links TRBV9 to TRBJ2-1; no clear D gene. Germline loops: CDR1 SGDLS, CDR2 YYNGEE. This CDR3 has 15 residues. V gave up 1 base and J gave up 6 bases, with 14 bases separating them. The CDR3 nucleotides read TGTGCCAGCAGCGTAACTGCGGAGCTATTCAATGAGCAGTTCTTC. Its translation: CASSVTAELFNEQFF.

The CDR3 DNA sequence: TGTGCCAGCAGTTTGATCTCCGGAGGAGGGGACAGGGCCTACGAGCAGTACTTC. Translation: CASSLISGGGDRAYEQYF. This chain connects TRBV28 to TRBJ2-7; 9 bases line up with TRBD1. The trim removed 3 bases at V and 2 bases at J, leaving 14 bases unmatched. This CDR3 spans 18 amino acids. Germline CDR1 reads MDHEN; CDR2 reads SYDVKM.

The chain recombines TRBV7-2 with TRBJ2-1; D is perhaps TRBD1 (5 bases). This CDR3 contains 15 residues. Between the trimmed V and J ends, which lost 0 bases and 4 bases, there was a span of 10 bases. Germline V lookup: CDR1 SGHTA, CDR2 FQGNSA. The CDR3 spells CASSLALGRYNEQFF. The CDR3 region has the DNA TGTGCCAGCAGCTTAGCCCTGGGGCGATACAATGAGCAGTTCTTC.

The chain links TRBV18 to TRBJ2-1; maybe TRBD2 (6 bases). Germline V lookup: CDR1 KGHSH, CDR2 LQKENI. The V end lost 6 bases, the J end lost 2 bases, and 17 bases lay between the germline ends. This CDR3 contains 16 residues. The CDR3 DNA sequence: TGTGCCAGCTCCCCTACCGGGGGATGGCCCTACAATGAGCAGTTCTTC. It yields the protein CASSPTGGWPYNEQFF. Together with reference TRBV18 and TRBJ2-1, the CDR3 gives the full variable domain: NAGVMQNPRHLVRRRGQEARLRCSPMKGHSHVYWYRQLPEEGLKFMVYLQKENIIDESGMPKERFSAEFPKEGPSILRIQQVVRGDSAAYFCASSPTGGWPYNEQFFGPGTRLTVL.

The chain links TRBV7-2 to TRBJ2-3; 9 bases agree with TRBD2. Germline V CDR1 and CDR2: SGHTA, FQGNSA. The V and J ends lost 2 bases and 2 bases, in that order; junction bases with no gene match: 5. This CDR3 contains 16 residues. CDR3 region: CASSLKLAGNTDTQYF. For the CDR3, the DNA is TGTGCCAGCAGCTTAAAGCTAGCGGGGAACACAGATACGCAGTATTTT.

The rearrangement uses TRBV18 and TRBJ1-1; a possible D gene is TRBD1 (5 bases). CDR1 KGHSH and CDR2 LQKENI come from the germline V gene. The CDR3 runs 14 residues. The V and J ends lost 5 bases and 1 base respectively, with 11 bases between them. The CDR3 sequence is CASSSRQSNTEAFF. The CDR3 DNA sequence: TGTGCCAGCTCATCGCGACAGTCGAACACTGAAGCTTTCTTT.

This clone occurred a few times. The V gene is TRBV28, the J gene TRBJ1-1; tentative D call: TRBD1 (5 bases). Trimming cost V 6 bases and J 11 bases, with 13 bases left between them. CDR3 length: 11 residues. CDR1 is MDHEN and CDR2 is SYDVKM in the germline V gene. CDR3 loop: CASSYNGAAFF. Written as DNA, the CDR3 is TGTGCCAGCAGCTACAATGGGGCTGCTTTCTTT.